This T cell receptor (beta chain) was observed in a study of Ad26.COV2.S vaccination and SARS-CoV-2 variants. Across the whole study: Enrolled in COV1001, the donor was in the Ad26.COV2.S trial arm, which received the vaccine.

On this clone itself: The antigen is unknown.

The table came from immunoSEQ multiplex PCR; TCRdb's copy has only in-frame clones and leaves some out. The sample lists fewer than 600,000 clones; roughly 87% were seen once. Study-level points and caveats: Assessments of TCR breadth and depth may have underestimated the total T cell responses. Vaccinees reportedly had broad spike-specific CD8+ and CD4+ T cell responses.

Treatment defined: roughly 20 received Ad26.COV2.S at low or high dose, single or two shots; about 5 received placebo; per-sample allocation not given. Specimens were obtained on day 63 following the first vaccine or placebo injection. The clonotype was recovered from a person aged 18-60 years who received the Ad26.COV2.S COVID-19 vaccine or a placebo. The sequencing here drew on peripheral blood, taken in a trial of Ad26.COV2.S vaccine versus placebo.

CDR3 nucleotide sequence: TGTGCCAGCAGTTATACTGCAGGGTACAGGGGGATGACCTACGAGCAGTACTTC. Amino acid sequence: CASSYTAGYRGMTYEQYF. The chain is built from TRBV6-2 or TRBV6-3 and TRBJ2-7; TRBD1 aligns across 8 bases. Per the germline V gene, CDR1 is MNHEY and CDR2 is SVGEGT. V trimming: 3 bases; J trimming: 2 bases; junction bases outside the gene matches: 15. CDR3 size: 18 residues.